This TCR beta chain was observed in a study of cytomegalovirus exposure and HLA in healthy donors. Overall study context: The approximately 710 first-cohort repertoires and the 120 or so validation repertoires shared the same platform, a later analysis reported.

The donors formed part of the 120-subject validation cohort, distinct from the roughly 730-subject first cohort. Generated by immunoSEQ multiplex PCR, the TCRdb table keeps only in-frame clones and is missing some. The sample holds 130,000 to 150,000 clones; about 91% are singletons and the top ten take around 8%. This clone was picked up one time. Its antigen is unknown. Germline V CDR1 and CDR2: LGHNA, YNFKEQ. The length of the CDR3 is 14 residues. The V end lost 3 bases, the J end lost 2 bases, and 9 bases lay between the germline ends. Points from the study as a whole: Subsequent analysis showed first-cohort TCR clusters tending to co-occur in around 130 validation repertoires.

The sequence came from a woman aged 18-35 years in good health and CMV-seropositive. The sequenced sample consisted of PBMCs. The V gene is TRBV4-2, the J gene TRBJ2-3; unclear D gene. CDR3 in DNA: TGTGCCAGCAGCCAGCCGAGTTTCACAGATACGCAGTATTTT. Its translation is CASSQPSFTDTQYF.